Given below is one T cell receptor (beta chain) in context. Having ophthalmopathy, the donors showed moderate-to-severe activity, CAS ≥3 and NOSPECS ≥4, with disease lasting under 3 months. The source of the sample is a study of Graves' ophthalmopathy and Graves' hyperthyroidism. Amplification of TCR beta CDR3 regions used RNA transcripts. After a first-round RT-PCR with HTBI primers, a second-round multiplex PCR was run. MiXCR, applied by TCRdb to the multiplex PCR reads, yields one record per CDR3 protein. The sample contains 600,000 to 950,000 distinct CDR3 sequences, 40% of which appear only once. Germline V gives CDR1 SEHNR, CDR2 FQNEAQ (reference sequence). This CDR3 spans 10 amino acids. V lost 2 bases, J lost 10 bases, and 5 bases lay in between.

V is TRBV7-9 and J is TRBJ1-1, with D unresolved. The specimen was peripheral blood. The receptor was derived from an adult man with Graves' ophthalmopathy. The CDR3 protein is CASSLMRAFF. The CDR3 coding sequence is TGTGCCAGCAGCTTAATGAGAGCTTTCTTT.